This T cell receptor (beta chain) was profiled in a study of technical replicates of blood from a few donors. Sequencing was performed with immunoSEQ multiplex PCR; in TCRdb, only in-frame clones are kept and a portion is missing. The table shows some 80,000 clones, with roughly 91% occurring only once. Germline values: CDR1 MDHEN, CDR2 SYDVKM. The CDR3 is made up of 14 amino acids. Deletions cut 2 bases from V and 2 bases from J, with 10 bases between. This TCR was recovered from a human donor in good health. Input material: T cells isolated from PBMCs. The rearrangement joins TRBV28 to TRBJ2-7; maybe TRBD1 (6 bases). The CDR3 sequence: CASSLQGIPYEQYF. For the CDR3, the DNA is TGTGCCAGCAGTTTACAGGGGATTCCCTACGAGCAGTACTTC. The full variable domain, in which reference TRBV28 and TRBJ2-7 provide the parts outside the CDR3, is DVKVTQSSRYLVKRTGEKVFLECVQDMDHENMFWYRQDPGLGLRLIYFSYDVKMKEKGDIPEGYSVSREKKERFSLILESASTNQTSMYLCASSLQGIPYEQYFGPGTRLTVT.